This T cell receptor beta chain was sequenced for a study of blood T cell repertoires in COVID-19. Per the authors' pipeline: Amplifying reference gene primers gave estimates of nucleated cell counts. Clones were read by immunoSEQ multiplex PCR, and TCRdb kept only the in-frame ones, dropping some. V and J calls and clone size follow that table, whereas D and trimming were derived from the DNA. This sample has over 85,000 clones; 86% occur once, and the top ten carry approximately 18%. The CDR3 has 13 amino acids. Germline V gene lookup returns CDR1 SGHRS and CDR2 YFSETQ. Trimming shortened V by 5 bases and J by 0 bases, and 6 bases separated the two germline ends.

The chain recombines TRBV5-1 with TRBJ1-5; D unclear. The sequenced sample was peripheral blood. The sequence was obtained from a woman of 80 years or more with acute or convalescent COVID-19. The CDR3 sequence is CASRQDSNQPQHF. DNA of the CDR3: TGCGCCAGCAGGCAGGATAGCAATCAGCCCCAGCATTTT.